The entry below gives a single TCR beta chain sequence along with its context. The method was immunoSEQ multiplex PCR; TCRdb's version includes in-frame clones alone and lacks a portion of them. The table lists 110,000 to 150,000 clones, around 88% of them singletons. This CDR3 contains 15 residues. V shed 0 bases and J shed 2 bases, with 9 bases lying between them. Germline V CDR1 and CDR2: SGHRS, YFSETQ. These data are taken from a study of blood T cell repertoires in COVID-19. This receptor was obtained from a man in his sixties with active or convalescent COVID-19. Sequencing was performed on peripheral blood. The V and J genes are TRBV5-1 and TRBJ1-3, with TRBD1 as a possible D gene (6 bases). The DNA for the CDR3 is TGCGCCAGCAGCTTGGGGCCAGGGGCTGGAAACACCATATATTTT. It encodes CASSLGPGAGNTIYF.